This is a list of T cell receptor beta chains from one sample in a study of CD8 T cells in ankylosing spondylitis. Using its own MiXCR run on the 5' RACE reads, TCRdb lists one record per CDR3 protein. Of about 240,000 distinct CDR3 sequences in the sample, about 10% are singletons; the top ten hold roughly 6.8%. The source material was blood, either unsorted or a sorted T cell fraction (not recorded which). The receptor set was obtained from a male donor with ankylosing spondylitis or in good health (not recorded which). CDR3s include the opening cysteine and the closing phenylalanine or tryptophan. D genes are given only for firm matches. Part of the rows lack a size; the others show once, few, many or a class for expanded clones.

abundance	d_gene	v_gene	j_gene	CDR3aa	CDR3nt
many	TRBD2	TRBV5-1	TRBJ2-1	CASSFPPGTSGGYRSYNEQFF	TGCGCCAGCAGCTTCCCCCCCGGGACTAGCGGGGGGTATCGCTCCTACAATGAGCAGTTCTTC
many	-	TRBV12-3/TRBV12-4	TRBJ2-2	CASSSNLRTGELFF	TGTGCCAGCAGTTCAAATCTAAGAACCGGGGAGCTGTTTTTT
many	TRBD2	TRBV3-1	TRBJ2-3	CASSQGLAGADTQYF	TGTGCCAGCAGCCAAGGACTAGCGGGGGCAGATACGCAGTATTTT
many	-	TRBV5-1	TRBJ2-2	CASSLAGTPFDGELFF	TGCGCCAGCAGCTTGGCCGGGACTCCGTTTGACGGGGAGCTGTTTTTT
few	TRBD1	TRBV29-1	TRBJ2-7	CSVSSSGTGLYEQYF	TGCAGCGTTTCTTCCTCCGGGACAGGTCTGTACGAGCAGTACTTC
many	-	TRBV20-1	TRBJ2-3	CSAPLTLWVSDTQYF	TGCAGTGCCCCTCTGACTTTGTGGGTGTCAGATACGCAGTATTTT
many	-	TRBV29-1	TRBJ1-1	CSVGTFTSGNTEAFF	TGCAGCGTCGGGACCTTCACGTCTGGGAACACTGAAGCTTTCTTT
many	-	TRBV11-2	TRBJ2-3	CASSLGGVFTDTQYF	TGTGCCAGCAGCTTAGGGGGGGTTTTCACAGATACGCAGTATTTT
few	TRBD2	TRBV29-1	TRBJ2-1	CSVSGLAGGNEQFF	TGCAGCGTGTCTGGACTAGCGGGAGGGAATGAGCAGTTCTTC
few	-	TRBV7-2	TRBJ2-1	CASSLGVNNNEQFF	TGTGCCAGCAGCTTAGGAGTCAACAACAATGAGCAGTTCTTC
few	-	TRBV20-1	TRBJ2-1	CSARRETSYNEQFF	TGCAGTGCCCGGAGGGAGACTTCCTACAATGAGCAGTTCTTC
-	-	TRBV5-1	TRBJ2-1	CASSYRDSGGEQFF	TGCGCCAGCAGCTACCGGGACTCAGGGGGGGAGCAGTTCTTC
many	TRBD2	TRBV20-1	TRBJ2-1	CSARVLAGNYNEQFF	TGCAGTGCTAGAGTACTAGCGGGAAATTACAATGAGCAGTTCTTC
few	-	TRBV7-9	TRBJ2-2	CASSWSQAGELFF	TGTGCCAGCAGCTGGTCCCAGGCCGGGGAGCTGTTTTTT
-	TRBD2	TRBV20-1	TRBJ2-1	CSARGGLAGVRDEQFF	TGCAGTGCTAGAGGAGGACTAGCGGGAGTTAGGGATGAGCAGTTCTTC
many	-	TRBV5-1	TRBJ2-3	CASSWQTPDTDTQYF	TGCGCCAGCAGTTGGCAGACACCTGACACAGATACGCAGTATTTT
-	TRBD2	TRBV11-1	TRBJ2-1	CASREGLAVYNEQFF	TGTGCCAGCAGAGAGGGACTAGCGGTATACAATGAGCAGTTCTTC
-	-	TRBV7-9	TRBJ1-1	CASRGVNTEAFF	TGTGCCAGCAGAGGGGTGAACACTGAAGCTTTCTTT
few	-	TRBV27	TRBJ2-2	CASSVLPGGGELFF	TGTGCCAGCAGTGTACTTCCGGGCGGCGGGGAGCTGTTTTTT
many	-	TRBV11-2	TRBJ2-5	CASSPMGVAGTKTQYF	TGTGCCAGCAGCCCAATGGGGGTGGCAGGGACAAAGACCCAGTACTTC
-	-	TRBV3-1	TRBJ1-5	CTSSLVVGQFDSNQPQHF	TGTACCAGCAGCTTAGTAGTAGGGCAGTTCGATAGCAATCAGCCCCAGCATTTT
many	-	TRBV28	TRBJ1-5	CASNDMSYSNQPQHF	TGTGCCAGCAATGATATGAGCTATAGCAATCAGCCCCAGCATTTT
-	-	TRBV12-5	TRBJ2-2	CASGASPGTPTGELFF	TGTGCTAGTGGTGCAAGCCCCGGGACACCCACCGGGGAGCTGTTTTTT
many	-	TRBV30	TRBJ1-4	CAWSVNPTGNEKLFF	TGTGCCTGGAGTGTAAACCCGACGGGGAATGAAAAACTGTTTTTT
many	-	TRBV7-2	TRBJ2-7	CASSLPYYEQYF	TGTGCCAGCAGCTTACCCTACTACGAGCAGTACTTC
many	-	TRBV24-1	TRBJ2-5	CATSENRRQETQYF	TGTGCCACCAGTGAAAACAGGAGACAAGAGACCCAGTACTTC
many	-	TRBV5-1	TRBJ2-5	CASRRAGPETQYF	TGCGCCAGCAGGAGAGCGGGCCCAGAGACCCAGTACTTC
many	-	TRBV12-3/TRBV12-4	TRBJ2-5	CASSIQETQYF	TGTGCCAGCAGTATTCAAGAGACCCAGTACTTC
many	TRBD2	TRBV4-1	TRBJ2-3	CASSRRAGGETDTQYF	TGCGCCAGCAGCCGTCGGGCGGGGGGTGAGACAGATACGCAGTATTTT
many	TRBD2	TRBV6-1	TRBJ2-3	CASSAGTSDLPYF	TGTGCCAGCAGTGCCGGGACTAGCGACCTTCCGTATTTT
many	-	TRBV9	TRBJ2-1	CASSLRPGSEQFF	TGTGCCAGCAGCCTGAGACCGGGCTCAGAGCAGTTCTTC
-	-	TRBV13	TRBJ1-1	CASEKGTGITEAFF	TGTGCCAGCGAGAAGGGGACGGGTATCACTGAAGCTTTCTTT
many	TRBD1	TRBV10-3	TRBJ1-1	CAISATTGALAFF	TGTGCCATCAGTGCAACCACAGGGGCTCTGGCTTTCTTT
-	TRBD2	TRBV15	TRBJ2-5	CATSRDRDYFQETQYF	TGTGCCACCAGCAGAGACCGGGACTACTTCCAAGAGACCCAGTACTTC
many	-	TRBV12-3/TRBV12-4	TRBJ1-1	CASSFEEENTEAFF	TGTGCCAGCAGTTTTGAGGAAGAGAACACTGAAGCTTTCTTT
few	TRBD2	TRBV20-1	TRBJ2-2	CSARTSGSRTGELFF	TGCAGTGCTAGGACTAGCGGGAGTCGTACCGGGGAGCTGTTTTTT
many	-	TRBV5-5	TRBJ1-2	CASREPGIYGYTF	TGTGCCAGCAGGGAGCCGGGAATCTATGGCTACACCTTC
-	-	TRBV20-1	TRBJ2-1	CSAFPRGLRRGNEQFF	TGCAGTGCCTTCCCCCGGGGGTTGCGGAGGGGCAATGAGCAGTTCTTC
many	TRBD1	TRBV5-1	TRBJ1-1	CASSDRQGAMNTEAFF	TGCGCCAGCAGCGATCGACAGGGCGCAATGAACACTGAAGCTTTCTTT
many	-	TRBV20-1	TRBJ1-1	CSARVGGTYTEAFF	TGCAGTGCTAGAGTGGGGGGCACGTACACTGAAGCTTTCTTT
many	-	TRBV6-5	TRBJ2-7	CASSYIKTDKETCEQYF	TGTGCCAGCAGTTACATTAAAACCGACAAAGAAACCTGTGAGCAGTACTTC
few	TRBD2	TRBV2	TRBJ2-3	CAGAGSSTDTQYF	TGTGCCGGAGCGGGGAGTAGCACAGATACGCAGTATTTT